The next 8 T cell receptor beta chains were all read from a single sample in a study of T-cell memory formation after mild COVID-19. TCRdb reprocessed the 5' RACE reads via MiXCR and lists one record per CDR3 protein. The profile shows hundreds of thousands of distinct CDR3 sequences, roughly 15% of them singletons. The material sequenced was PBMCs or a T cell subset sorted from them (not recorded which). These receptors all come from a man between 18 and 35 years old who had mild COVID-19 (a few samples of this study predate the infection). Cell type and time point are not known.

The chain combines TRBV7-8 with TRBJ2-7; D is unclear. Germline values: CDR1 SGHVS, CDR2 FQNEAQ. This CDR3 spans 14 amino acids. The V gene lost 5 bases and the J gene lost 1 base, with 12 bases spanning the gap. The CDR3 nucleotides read TGTGCCAGCAGCCCCTATGGCAGGTCCTACGAGCAGTACGTC. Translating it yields CASSPYGRSYEQYV.

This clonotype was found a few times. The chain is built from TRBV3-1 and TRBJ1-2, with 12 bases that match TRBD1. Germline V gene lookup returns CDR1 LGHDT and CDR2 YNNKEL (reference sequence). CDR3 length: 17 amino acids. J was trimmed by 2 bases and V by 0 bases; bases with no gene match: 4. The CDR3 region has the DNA TGTGCCAGCAGCCAAGATTTGGGGACAGGGGGCAACTATGGCTACACCTTC. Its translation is CASSQDLGTGGNYGYTF.

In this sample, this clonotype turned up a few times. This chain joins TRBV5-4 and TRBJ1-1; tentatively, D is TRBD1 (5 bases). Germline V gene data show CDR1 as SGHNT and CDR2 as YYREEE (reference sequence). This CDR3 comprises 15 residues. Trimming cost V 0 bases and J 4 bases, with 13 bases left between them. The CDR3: CASSLEGPSGTEAFF. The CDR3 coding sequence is TGTGCCAGCAGCTTGGAGGGGCCTTCGGGCACTGAAGCTTTCTTT.

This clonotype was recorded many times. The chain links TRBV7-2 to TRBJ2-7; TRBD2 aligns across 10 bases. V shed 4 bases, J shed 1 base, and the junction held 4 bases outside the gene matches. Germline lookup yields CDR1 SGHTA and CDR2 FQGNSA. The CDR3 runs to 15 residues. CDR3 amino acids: CASSSSGGTSYEQYF. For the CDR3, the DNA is TGTGCCAGCAGCTCTAGCGGGGGAACTTCCTACGAGCAGTACTTC.

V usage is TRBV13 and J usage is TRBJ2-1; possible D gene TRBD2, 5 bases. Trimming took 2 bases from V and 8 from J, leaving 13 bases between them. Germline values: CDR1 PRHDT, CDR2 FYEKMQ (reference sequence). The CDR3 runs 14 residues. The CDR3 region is CASSLRLARDEQFF. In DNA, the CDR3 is TGTGCCAGCAGCTTAAGGCTAGCTCGTGATGAGCAGTTCTTC.

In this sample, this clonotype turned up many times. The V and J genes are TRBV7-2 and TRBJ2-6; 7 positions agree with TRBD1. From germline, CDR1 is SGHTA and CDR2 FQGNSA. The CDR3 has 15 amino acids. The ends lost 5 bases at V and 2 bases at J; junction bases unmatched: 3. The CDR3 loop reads CASSLTGAGANVLTF. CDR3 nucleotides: TGTGCCAGCAGCCTAACAGGGGCTGGGGCCAACGTCCTGACTTTC. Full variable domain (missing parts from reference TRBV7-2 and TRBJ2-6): GAGVSQSPSNKVTEKGKDVELRCDPISGHTALYWYRQSLGQGLEFLIYFQGNSAPDKSGLPSDRFSAERTGGSVSTLTIQRTQQEDSAVYLCASSLTGAGANVLTFGAGSRLTVL.

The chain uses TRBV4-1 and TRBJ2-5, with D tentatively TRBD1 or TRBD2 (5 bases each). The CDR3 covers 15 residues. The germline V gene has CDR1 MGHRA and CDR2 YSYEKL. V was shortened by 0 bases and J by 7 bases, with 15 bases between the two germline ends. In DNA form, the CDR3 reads TGCGCCAGCAGCCAAGATATGGGAGTTCAGGGGACCCAGTACTTC. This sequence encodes CASSQDMGVQGTQYF.

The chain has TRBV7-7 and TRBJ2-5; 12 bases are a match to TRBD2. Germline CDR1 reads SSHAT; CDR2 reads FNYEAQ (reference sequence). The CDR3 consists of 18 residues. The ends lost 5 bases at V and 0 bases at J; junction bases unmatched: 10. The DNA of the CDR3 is TGTGCCAGCAGCCCAAGGGGGTGGACTAGCGGGGACCAAGAGACCCAGTACTTC. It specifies CASSPRGWTSGDQETQYF.